Sequencing of this TCR beta chain was carried out in a study of blood T cell repertoires in COVID-19. Background on the study: COVID-19 samples, acute and convalescent, were from the United States, Italy and Spain. Sample material is recorded as cDNA or gDNA derived from T cells, B-cell-depleted T cells, or PBMCs.

Authors' analysis steps: Amplification of reference gene primers was used by the study to estimate nucleated cell counts. The data were produced by immunoSEQ multiplex PCR, yet TCRdb's version contains in-frame clones alone and is incomplete. V, J and clone size reflect that table, while D and trimming were determined from the DNA. The sample shows around 160,000 clones, 80% to 85% of them seen only once. Donors in Cohort 3 who had recovered were those with two negative PCRs, healthcare professional clearance, or resolution of their symptoms. The TCR comes from a woman aged 60-75 years who had recovered from COVID-19. Material: PBMCs or T cells enriched from blood (not recorded which).

The CDR3 bases are TGTGCCAGCTCACCAGGAGGGAGCCATCAGCCCCAGCATTTT. Residues: CASSPGGSHQPQHF. This chain uses TRBV18 with TRBJ1-5, with D uncertain. CDR1 is KGHSH and CDR2 is LQKENI in the germline V gene. The CDR3 extends over 14 amino acids. V lost 2 bases and J 5 bases, leaving 10 bases between the germline ends.